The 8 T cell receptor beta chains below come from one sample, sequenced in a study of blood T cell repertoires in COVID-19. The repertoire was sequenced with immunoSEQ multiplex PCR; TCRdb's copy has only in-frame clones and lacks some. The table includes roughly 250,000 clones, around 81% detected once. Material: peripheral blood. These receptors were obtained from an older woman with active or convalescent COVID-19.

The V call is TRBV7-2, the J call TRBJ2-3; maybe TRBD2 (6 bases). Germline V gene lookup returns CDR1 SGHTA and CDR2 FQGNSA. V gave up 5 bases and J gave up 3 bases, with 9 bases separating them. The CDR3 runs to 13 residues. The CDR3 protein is CASSRGRTDTQYF. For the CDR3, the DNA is TGTGCCAGCAGCCGGGGGAGGACAGATACGCAGTATTTT.

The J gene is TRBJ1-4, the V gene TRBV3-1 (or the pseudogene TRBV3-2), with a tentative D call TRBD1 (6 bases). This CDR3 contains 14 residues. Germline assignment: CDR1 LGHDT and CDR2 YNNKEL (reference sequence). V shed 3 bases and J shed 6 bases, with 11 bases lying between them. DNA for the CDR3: TGTGCCAGCAGCCAGGGGGCGAGGGATGAAAAACTGTTTTTT. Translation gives CASSQGARDEKLFF.

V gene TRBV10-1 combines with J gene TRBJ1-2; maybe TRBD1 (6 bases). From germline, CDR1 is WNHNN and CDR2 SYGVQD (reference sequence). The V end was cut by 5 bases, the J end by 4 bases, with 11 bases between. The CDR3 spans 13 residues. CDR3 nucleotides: TGCGCCAGCAGTAGGGGGTTTGGCTATGGCTACACCTTC. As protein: CASSRGFGYGYTF.

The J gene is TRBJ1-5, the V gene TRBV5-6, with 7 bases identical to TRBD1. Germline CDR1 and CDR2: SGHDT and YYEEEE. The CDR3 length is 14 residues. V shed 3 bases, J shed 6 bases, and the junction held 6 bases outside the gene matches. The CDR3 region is CASSSDRYGQPQHF. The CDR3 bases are TGTGCCAGCAGCTCGGACAGGTACGGTCAGCCCCAGCATTTT.

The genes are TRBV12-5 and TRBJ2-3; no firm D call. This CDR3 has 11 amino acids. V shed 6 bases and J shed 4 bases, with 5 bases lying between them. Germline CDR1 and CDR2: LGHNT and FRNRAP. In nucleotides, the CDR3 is TGTGCTAGTGGCGCGGCAGATACGCAGTATTTT. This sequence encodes CASGAADTQYF.

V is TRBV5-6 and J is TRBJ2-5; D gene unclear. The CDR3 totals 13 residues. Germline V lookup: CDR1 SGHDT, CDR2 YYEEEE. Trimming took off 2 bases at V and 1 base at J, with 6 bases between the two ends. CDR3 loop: CASSLPVQETQYF. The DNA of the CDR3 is TGTGCCAGCAGCTTACCAGTCCAAGAGACCCAGTACTTC. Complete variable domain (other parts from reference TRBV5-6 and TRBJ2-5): DAGVTQSPTHLIKTRGQQVTLRCSPKSGHDTVSWYQQALGQGPQFIFQYYEEEERQRGNFPDRFSGHQFPNYSSELNVNALLLGDSALYLCASSLPVQETQYFGPGTRLLVL.

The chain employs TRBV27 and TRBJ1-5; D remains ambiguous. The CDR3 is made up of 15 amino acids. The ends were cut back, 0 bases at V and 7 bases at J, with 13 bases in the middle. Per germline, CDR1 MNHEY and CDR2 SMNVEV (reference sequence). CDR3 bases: TGTGCCAGCAGTTTATCTTGGGGAGCGGGGCAGCCCCAGCATTTT. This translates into CASSLSWGAGQPQHF.

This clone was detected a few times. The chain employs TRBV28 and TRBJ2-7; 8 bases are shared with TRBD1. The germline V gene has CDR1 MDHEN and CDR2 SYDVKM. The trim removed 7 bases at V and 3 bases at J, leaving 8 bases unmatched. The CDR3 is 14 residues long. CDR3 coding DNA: TGTGCCAGCACCGCCGGGACAGGCAGCTACGAGCAGTACTTC. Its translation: CASTAGTGSYEQYF.